These 6 T cell receptor beta chains came from one sample sequenced in a study of T cell responses to AZD1222 COVID-19 vaccine. Data came from immunoSEQ multiplex PCR; TCRdb stores just in-frame clones and leaves some out. The sample records about 56,000 clones, over 70% being singletons. This specimen consisted of peripheral blood, obtained 28 days after the second AZD1222 dose. These TCRs come from an adult who received the AZD1222 COVID-19 vaccine.

This chain uses TRBV5-1 with TRBJ1-2, with D perhaps matching TRBD1 (5 bases). Germline assignment: CDR1 SGHRS and CDR2 YFSETQ. Trimming took off 4 bases at V and 2 bases at J, with 18 bases between the two ends. The CDR3 covers 16 residues. CDR3 protein: CASSRGTFPENYGYTF. DNA for the CDR3: TGCGCCAGCAGCCGGGGGACGTTCCCAGAGAACTATGGCTACACCTTC.

The chain carries TRBV29-1 and TRBJ1-1; D unresolved. The CDR3 is made up of 13 amino acids. Germline lookup yields CDR1 SQVTM and CDR2 ANQGSEA. The germline V and J ends were trimmed by 6 bases and 5 bases, with 16 bases remaining between them. CDR3 sequence: CSVVTAPRTEAFF. The CDR3 DNA is TGCAGCGTCGTCACTGCTCCGCGGACTGAAGCTTTCTTT.

The table lists this clone with a count of one. The chain is built from TRBV5-1 and TRBJ2-7; tentatively, D is TRBD2 (6 bases). The ends were cut back, 0 bases at V and 6 bases at J, with 22 bases in the middle. Germline CDR1 and CDR2: SGHRS and YFSETQ. The CDR3 covers 17 residues. This CDR3 is CASSLAGERPTAFEQYF. The CDR3 DNA sequence: TGCGCCAGCAGCTTGGCGGGGGAGAGGCCCACCGCCTTCGAGCAGTACTTC.

V usage is TRBV6-6 and J usage is TRBJ2-7, with TRBD2 identical over 10 bases. The CDR3 covers 14 residues. V gave up 5 bases and J gave up 5 bases; unmatched junction bases: 6. Germline values: CDR1 MNHNY, CDR2 SVGAGI (reference sequence). CDR3 in amino acids: CASSSLAGVDEQYF. CDR3 coding DNA: TGTGCCAGCAGTAGTCTAGCGGGAGTTGACGAGCAGTACTTC.

A word on this clone: This specimen includes other DNA sequences encoding the same CDR3. This sequence joins TRBV18 and TRBJ1-1; D gene unclear. The CDR3 has 13 amino acids. Trimming cost V 2 bases and J 2 bases, with 6 bases left between them. Germline CDR1 is KGHSH and CDR2 is LQKENI. The CDR3 DNA reads as TGTGCCAGCTCACCATTAAGTAACACTGAAGCTTTCTTT. This sequence encodes CASSPLSNTEAFF.

V and J are TRBV5-4 and TRBJ1-1; weak D call: TRBD1 (6 bases). Germline loops: CDR1 SGHNT, CDR2 YYREEE (reference sequence). With 3 bases removed from V and 0 bases from J, the gap between germline ends came to 21 bases. This CDR3 is 18 amino acids long. CDR3 region: CASSSGVLSGAVNTEAFF. The CDR3 nucleotides read TGTGCCAGCAGCTCAGGGGTCCTAAGCGGCGCGGTGAACACTGAAGCTTTCTTT.